The rows below give T cell receptor beta chains drawn from one sample of a study of shared clonotypes between healthy human individuals. Repertoires were generated with immunoSEQ multiplex PCR, while TCRdb's copy carries only in-frame clones and drops some. The data show 2.3 million or so clones, more than 85% seen once. Sequences were obtained from naive CD4+ T cells from PBMCs. These receptors originate from a man between 18 and 35 years old in good health. Some clones in this sample may be carry-over from other donors' samples. CDR3s include the opening cysteine and the closing phenylalanine or tryptophan. D genes are given only for firm matches. Not every row has a clone size; where given, it reads once, few, many or a size class.

V gene	J gene	D gene	clone size	CDR3 DNA	CDR3 protein
TRBV28	TRBJ1-5	TRBD1	NA	TGTGCCAGCATTGAACCCGGGACAGGGAGGCATCAGCCCCAGCATTTT	CASIEPGTGRHQPQHF
TRBV28	TRBJ1-5	NA	NA	TGTGCCAGCAGTTTCCCCATCACGGGAAATCAGCCCCAGCATTTT	CASSFPITGNQPQHF
TRBV5-1	TRBJ1-5	NA	few	TGCGCCAGCAGCTTGGCCGGGAATAGCAATCAGCCCCAGCATTTT	CASSLAGNSNQPQHF
TRBV2	TRBJ2-5	TRBD1	NA	TGTGCCAGCAGTCTCCCGGCAGGGGGTTCCCGGGAGACCCAGTACTTC	CASSLPAGGSRETQYF
TRBV1	TRBJ1-1	NA	NA	TGCACCAGCAGCCAGGGCCTCGGACCCATCGCCCGGAACACTGAAGCTTTCTTT	CTSSQGLGPIARNTEAFF
TRBV5-4	TRBJ2-5	TRBD2	NA	TGTGCCAGCAGCTTGGCATATAGCGGGAGGGTGACGGAGACCCAGTACTTC	CASSLAYSGRVTETQYF
TRBV18	TRBJ2-3	TRBD1	once	TGTGCCAGCTCACCGGACAGGGGGACAGATACGCAGTATTTT	CASSPDRGTDTQYF
TRBV12-5	TRBJ2-2	NA	NA	TGTGCTAGTGGTTCAAGAACGGGAGAGGGAAGGACCGGGGAGCTGTTTTTT	CASGSRTGEGRTGELFF
TRBV19	TRBJ1-5	NA	NA	TGTGCCAGTAGTGGCTCTACAGATGTCGGGCCCCAGCATTTT	CASSGSTDVGPQHF
TRBV4-1	TRBJ2-5	NA	NA	TGCGCCAGCAGCCAGCGACAGTTGGGGGTAGAGACCCAGTACTTC	CASSQRQLGVETQYF
TRBV5-4	TRBJ1-2	TRBD1	NA	TGTGCCAGCAGCTTGCAGGGGGCCACGTCTCTCTATGGCTACACCTTC	CASSLQGATSLYGYTF
TRBV10-3	TRBJ1-3	TRBD1	NA	TGTGCCATCAGTGCCCCCGGGACAGGGGTTAACACCATATATTTT	CAISAPGTGVNTIYF
TRBV7-8	TRBJ2-3	NA	NA	TGTGCCAGCAGCTTATCCGGGCTCCGCACAGATACGCAGTATTTT	CASSLSGLRTDTQYF
TRBV7-9	TRBJ2-3	TRBD2	NA	TGTGCCAGCAGCATGACTAGCGGTGCAGGAGATACGCAGTATTTT	CASSMTSGAGDTQYF
TRBV18	TRBJ2-1	TRBD2	NA	TGTGCCAGCTCACCCATGACTAGCGGGAGTTACAATGAGCAGTTCTTC	CASSPMTSGSYNEQFF
TRBV28	TRBJ1-2	NA	NA	TGTGCCAGCAGTTTGGCGGGGGGCATTGGCTACACCTTC	CASSLAGGIGYTF
TRBV7-3	TRBJ2-5	NA	NA	TGTGCCAGCAGCCCCGGACAGAAACAAGAGACCCAGTACTTC	CASSPGQKQETQYF
TRBV15	TRBJ2-7	NA	NA	TGTGCCACCAGCAGAGTCAGGACTACTCCGCCGGCCGAGCAGTACTTC	CATSRVRTTPPAEQYF
TRBV18	TRBJ2-1	NA	NA	TGTGCCAGCTCACCTACAGGGATTCTCGGGGAGCAGTTCTTC	CASSPTGILGEQFF
TRBV4-3	TRBJ2-1	NA	NA	TGCGCCAGCAGCCAAGATCGGGTAGGCAGCGGGCCCTACAATGAGCAGTTCTTC	CASSQDRVGSGPYNEQFF
TRBV5-1	TRBJ2-5	NA	NA	TGCGCCAGCAGCTTGGGGGATCCCGGCAGAGAGACCCAGTACTTC	CASSLGDPGRETQYF
TRBV10-3	TRBJ2-7	NA	NA	TGTGCCATCAGCCGAATTGGGGACTCCTACGAGCAGTACTTC	CAISRIGDSYEQYF
TRBV11-3	TRBJ1-6	NA	NA	TGTGCCAGCAGCTTAACGTTAGAGTCACCCCTCCACTTT	CASSLTLESPLHF
TRBV11-2	TRBJ1-5	NA	few	TGTGCCAGCAGCTCACCCAGCAATCAGCCCCAGCATTTT	CASSSPSNQPQHF
TRBV7-9	TRBJ2-7	TRBD1	NA	TGTGCCAGCAGCCATGGACAGGCCTACGAGCAGTACTTC	CASSHGQAYEQYF
TRBV4-1	TRBJ2-3	NA	few	TGCGCCAGCAGCCAACCTAGCACAGATACGCAGTATTTT	CASSQPSTDTQYF
TRBV28	TRBJ1-5	NA	once	TGTGCCAGCAGCATCTCGCGGGGGGATCAGCCCCAGCATTTT	CASSISRGDQPQHF
TRBV5-1	TRBJ2-5	TRBD2	NA	TGCGCCAGCAGCTTCGGACTAGCGGGAGTTACAAAGACCCAGTACTTC	CASSFGLAGVTKTQYF
TRBV6-6	TRBJ2-7	TRBD1	NA	TGTGCCAGCAGTCGGCCGGGACAGGGGTCCTACGAGCAGTACTTC	CASSRPGQGSYEQYF
TRBV27	TRBJ2-1	TRBD2	NA	TGTGCCAGCAGTCCGAGGCAGGGGTACGAGCGGGAGAGGGGCAATGAGCAGTTCTTC	CASSPRQGYERERGNEQFF
TRBV5-1	TRBJ2-2	NA	NA	TGCGCCAGCAGCCCCGGGACCTCCGGGACCGGGGAGCTGTTTTTT	CASSPGTSGTGELFF
TRBV18	TRBJ2-5	NA	NA	TGTGCCAGCTCACCCTTGGCCCAGGAGACCCAGTACTTC	CASSPLAQETQYF
TRBV28	TRBJ1-2	TRBD1	NA	TGTGCCAGCAGCACATCAGGGGGCGTAATCCATGGCTACACCTTC	CASSTSGGVIHGYTF
TRBV2	TRBJ2-3	TRBD2	NA	TGTGCCAGCAACGTACTAGCGGGGGGGTTCGCAGATACGCAGTATTTT	CASNVLAGGFADTQYF
TRBV28	TRBJ2-3	NA	NA	TGTGCCAGCAGTCCTGACAGTGCGGGGCCAGATACGCAGTATTTT	CASSPDSAGPDTQYF
TRBV7-8	TRBJ1-5	TRBD1	NA	TGTGCCAGCAGTTTCGACAGGGCGCTAAACCTTCAGCCCCAGCATTTT	CASSFDRALNLQPQHF
TRBV11-3	TRBJ2-2	NA	once	TGTGCCAGCAGCTTAAGACTTAACACCGGGGAGCTGTTTTTT	CASSLRLNTGELFF
TRBV27	TRBJ2-7	TRBD2	NA	TGTGCCAGCAGTCCCAAGCCAGCGGGAGGGCCGCGGTACGAGCAGTACTTC	CASSPKPAGGPRYEQYF